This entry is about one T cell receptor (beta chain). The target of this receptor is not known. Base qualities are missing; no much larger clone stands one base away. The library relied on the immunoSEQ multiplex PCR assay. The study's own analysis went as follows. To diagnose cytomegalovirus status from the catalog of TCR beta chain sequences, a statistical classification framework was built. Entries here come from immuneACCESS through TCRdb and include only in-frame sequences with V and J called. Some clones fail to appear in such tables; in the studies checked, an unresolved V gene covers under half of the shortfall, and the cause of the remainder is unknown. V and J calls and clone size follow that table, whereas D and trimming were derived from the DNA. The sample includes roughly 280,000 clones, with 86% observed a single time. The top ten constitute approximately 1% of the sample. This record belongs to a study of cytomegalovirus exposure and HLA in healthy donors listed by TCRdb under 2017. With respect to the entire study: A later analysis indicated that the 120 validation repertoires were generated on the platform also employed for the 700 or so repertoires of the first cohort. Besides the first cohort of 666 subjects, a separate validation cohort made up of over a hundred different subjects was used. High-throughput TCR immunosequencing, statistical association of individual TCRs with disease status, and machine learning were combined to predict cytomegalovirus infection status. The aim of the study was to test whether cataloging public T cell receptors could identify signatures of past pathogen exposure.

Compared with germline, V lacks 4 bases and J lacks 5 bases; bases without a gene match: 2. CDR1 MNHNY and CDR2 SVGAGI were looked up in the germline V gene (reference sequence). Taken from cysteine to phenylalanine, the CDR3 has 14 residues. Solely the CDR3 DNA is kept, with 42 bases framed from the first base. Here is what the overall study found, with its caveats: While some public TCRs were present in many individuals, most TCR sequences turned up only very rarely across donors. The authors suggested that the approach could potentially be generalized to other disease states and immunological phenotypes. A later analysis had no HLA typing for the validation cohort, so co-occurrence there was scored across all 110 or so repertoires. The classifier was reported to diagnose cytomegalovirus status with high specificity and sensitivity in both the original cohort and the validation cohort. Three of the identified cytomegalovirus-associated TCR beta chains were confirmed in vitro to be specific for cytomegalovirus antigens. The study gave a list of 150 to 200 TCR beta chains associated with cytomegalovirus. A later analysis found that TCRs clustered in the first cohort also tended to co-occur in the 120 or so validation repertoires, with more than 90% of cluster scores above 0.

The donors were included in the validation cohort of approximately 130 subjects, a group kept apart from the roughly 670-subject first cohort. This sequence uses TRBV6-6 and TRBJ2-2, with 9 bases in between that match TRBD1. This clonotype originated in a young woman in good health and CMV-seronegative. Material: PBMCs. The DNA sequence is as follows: TGTGCCAGCAGTTCACAGGGGGCAACCGGGGAGCTGTTTTTT. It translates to CASSSQGATGELFF.